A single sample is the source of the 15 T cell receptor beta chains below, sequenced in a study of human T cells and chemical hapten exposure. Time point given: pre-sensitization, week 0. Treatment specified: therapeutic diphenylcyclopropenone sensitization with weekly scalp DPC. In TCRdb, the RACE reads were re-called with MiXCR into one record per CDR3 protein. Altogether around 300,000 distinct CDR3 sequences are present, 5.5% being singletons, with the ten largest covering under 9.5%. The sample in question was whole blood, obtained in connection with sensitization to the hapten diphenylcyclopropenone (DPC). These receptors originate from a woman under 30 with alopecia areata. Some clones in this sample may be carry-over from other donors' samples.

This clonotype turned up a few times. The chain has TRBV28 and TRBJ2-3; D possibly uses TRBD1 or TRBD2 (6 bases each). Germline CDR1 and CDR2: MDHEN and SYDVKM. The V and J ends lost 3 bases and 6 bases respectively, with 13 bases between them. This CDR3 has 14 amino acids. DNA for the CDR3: TGTGCCAGCAGTTTGGGGGGCCGTCAGGATACGCAGTATTTT. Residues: CASSLGGRQDTQYF.

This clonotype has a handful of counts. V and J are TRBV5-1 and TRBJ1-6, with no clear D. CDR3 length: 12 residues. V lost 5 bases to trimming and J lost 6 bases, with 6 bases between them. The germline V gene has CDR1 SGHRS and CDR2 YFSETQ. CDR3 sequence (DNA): TGCGCCAGCAGAAGGTCTAATTCACCCCTCCACTTT. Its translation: CASRRSNSPLHF.

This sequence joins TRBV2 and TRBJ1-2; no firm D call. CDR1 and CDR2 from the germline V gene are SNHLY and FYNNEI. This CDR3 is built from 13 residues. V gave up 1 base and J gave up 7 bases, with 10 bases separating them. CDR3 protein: CASSEDTPGGYTF. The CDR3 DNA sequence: TGTGCCAGCAGTGAAGACACCCCGGGTGGCTACACCTTC.

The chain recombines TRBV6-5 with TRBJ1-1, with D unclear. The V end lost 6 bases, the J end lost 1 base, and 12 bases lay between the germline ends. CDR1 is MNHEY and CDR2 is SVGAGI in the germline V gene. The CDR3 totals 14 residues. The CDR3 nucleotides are TGTGCCAGCAGCCACAAGACCCCGAACACTGAAGCTTTCTTT. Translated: CASSHKTPNTEAFF.

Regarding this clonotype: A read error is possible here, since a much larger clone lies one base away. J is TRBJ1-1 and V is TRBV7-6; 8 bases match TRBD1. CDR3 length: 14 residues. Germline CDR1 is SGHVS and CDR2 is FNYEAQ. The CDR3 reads CVSSLQGGETEAFF. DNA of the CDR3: TGTGTCAGCAGCTTACAGGGGGGAGAAACTGAAGCTTTCTTT.

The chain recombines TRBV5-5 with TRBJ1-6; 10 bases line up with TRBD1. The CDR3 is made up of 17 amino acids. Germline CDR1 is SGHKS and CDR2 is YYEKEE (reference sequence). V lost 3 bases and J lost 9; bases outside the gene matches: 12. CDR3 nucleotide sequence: TGTGCCAGCAGCTGGGTCCCGGGACAGGGGACCAGTTCACCCCTCCACTTT. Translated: CASSWVPGQGTSSPLHF. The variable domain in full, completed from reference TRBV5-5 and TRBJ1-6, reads DAGVTQSPTHLIKTRGQQVTLRCSPISGHKSVSWYQQVLGQGPQFIFQYYEKEERGRGNFPDRFSARQFPNYSSELNVNALLLGDSALYLCASSWVPGQGTSSPLHFGNGTRLTVT.

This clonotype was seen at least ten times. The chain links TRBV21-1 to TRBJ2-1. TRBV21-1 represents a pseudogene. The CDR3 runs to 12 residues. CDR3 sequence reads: CASSPRVDEQFF. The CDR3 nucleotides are TGTGCCAGCAGTCCTCGTGTTGATGAGCAGTTCTTC.

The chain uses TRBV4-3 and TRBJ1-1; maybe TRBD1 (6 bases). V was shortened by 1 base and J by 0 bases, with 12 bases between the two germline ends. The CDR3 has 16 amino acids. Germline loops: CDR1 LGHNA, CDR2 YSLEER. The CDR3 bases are TGCGCCAGCAGCCAAGGGACAGCGCTAATGAACACTGAAGCTTTCTTT. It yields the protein CASSQGTALMNTEAFF.

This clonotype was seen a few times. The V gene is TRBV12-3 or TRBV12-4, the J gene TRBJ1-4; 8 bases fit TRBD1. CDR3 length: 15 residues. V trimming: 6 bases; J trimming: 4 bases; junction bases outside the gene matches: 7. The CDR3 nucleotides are TGTGCCAGCAGCCCTGGACAGGGTTATAATGAAAAACTGTTTTTT. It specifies CASSPGQGYNEKLFF.

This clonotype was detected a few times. In DNA, the CDR3 is TGTGCCAGCAGCCGATCATCAGGAGGCTTATATGGCTACACCTTC. Encoded protein: CASSRSSGGLYGYTF. The chain combines TRBV6-5 with TRBJ1-2; D unresolved. The CDR3 totals 15 residues. Per germline, CDR1 MNHEY and CDR2 SVGAGI. V gave up 6 bases and J gave up 5 bases, with 19 bases separating them.

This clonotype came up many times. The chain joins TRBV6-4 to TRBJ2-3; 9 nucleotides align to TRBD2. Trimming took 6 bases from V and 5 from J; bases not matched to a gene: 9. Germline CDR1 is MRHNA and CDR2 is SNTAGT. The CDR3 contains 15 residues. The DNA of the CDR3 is TGTGCCAGCAGCGTTGGCGGGGGGGCCGGAGATACGCAGTATTTT. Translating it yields CASSVGGGAGDTQYF.

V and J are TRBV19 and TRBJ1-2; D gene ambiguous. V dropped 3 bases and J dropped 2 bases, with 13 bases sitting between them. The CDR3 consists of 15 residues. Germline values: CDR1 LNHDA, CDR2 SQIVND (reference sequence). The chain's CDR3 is CASSILGSANYGYTF. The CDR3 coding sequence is TGTGCCAGTAGTATTCTTGGCAGTGCGAACTATGGCTACACCTTC.

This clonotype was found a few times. CDR3 sequence (DNA): TGTGCCAGCTCACCAATGGGATCCAATGAAAAACTGTTTTTT. It yields the protein CASSPMGSNEKLFF. The chain couples TRBV18 to TRBJ1-4; D is undetermined. The germline gives CDR1 KGHSH, CDR2 LQKENI. This CDR3 comprises 14 residues. Trimming took 2 bases from V and 5 from J, leaving 9 bases between them.

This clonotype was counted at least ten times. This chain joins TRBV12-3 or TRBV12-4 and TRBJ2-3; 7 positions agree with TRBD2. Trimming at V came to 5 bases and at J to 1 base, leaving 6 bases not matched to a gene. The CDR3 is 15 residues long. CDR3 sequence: CASSGWGGGTDTQYF. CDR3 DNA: TGTGCCAGCAGTGGTTGGGGGGGAGGCACAGATACGCAGTATTTT.

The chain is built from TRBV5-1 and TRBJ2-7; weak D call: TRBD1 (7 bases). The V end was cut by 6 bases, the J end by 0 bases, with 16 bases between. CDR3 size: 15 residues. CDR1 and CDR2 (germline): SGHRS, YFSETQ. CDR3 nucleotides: TGCGCCAGCAATCCCAGGGGGGAGAGCTCCTACGAGCAGTACTTC. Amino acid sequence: CASNPRGESSYEQYF. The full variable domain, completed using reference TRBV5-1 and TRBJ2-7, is KAGVTQTPRYLIKTRGQQVTLSCSPISGHRSVSWYQQTPGQGLQFLFEYFSETQRNKGNFPGRFSGRQFSNSRSEMNVSTLELGDSALYLCASNPRGESSYEQYFGPGTRLTVT.